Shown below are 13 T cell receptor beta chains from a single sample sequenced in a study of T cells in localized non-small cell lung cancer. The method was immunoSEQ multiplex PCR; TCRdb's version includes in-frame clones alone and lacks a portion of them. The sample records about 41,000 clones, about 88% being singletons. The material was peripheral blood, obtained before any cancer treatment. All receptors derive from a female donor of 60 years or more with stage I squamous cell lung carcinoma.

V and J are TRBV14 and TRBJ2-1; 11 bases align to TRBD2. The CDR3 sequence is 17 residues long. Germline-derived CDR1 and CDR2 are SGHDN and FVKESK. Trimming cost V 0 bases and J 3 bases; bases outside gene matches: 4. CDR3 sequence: CASSQDAGTSGYNEQFF. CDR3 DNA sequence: TGTGCCAGCAGCCAAGATGCCGGGACTAGCGGCTACAATGAGCAGTTCTTC.

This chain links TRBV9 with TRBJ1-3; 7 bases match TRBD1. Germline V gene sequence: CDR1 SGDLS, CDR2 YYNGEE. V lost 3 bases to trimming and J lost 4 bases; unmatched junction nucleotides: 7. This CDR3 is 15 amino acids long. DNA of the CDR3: TGTGCCAGCAGCGCCGACAGGGTTGCAGGAAACACCATATATTTT. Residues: CASSADRVAGNTIYF.

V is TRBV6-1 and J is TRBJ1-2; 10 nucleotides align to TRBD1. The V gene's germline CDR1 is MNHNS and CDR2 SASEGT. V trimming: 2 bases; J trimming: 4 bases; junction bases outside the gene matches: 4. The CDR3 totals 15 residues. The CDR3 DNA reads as TGTGCCAGCAGTGAAACCGGGACAGGGGCCTATGGCTACACCTTC. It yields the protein CASSETGTGAYGYTF.

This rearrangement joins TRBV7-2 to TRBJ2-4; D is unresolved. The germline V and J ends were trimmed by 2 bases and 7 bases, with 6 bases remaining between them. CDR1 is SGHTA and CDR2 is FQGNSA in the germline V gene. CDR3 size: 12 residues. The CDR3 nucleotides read TGTGCCAGCAGCTTAACCGGGAACATTCAGTACTTC. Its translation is CASSLTGNIQYF.

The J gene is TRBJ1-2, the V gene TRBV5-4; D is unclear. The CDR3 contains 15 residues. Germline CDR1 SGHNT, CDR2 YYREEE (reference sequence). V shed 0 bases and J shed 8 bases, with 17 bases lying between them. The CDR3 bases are TGTGCCAGCAGCTTGGTAGGGCAGGTTATGGTAGGCTACACCTTC. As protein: CASSLVGQVMVGYTF.

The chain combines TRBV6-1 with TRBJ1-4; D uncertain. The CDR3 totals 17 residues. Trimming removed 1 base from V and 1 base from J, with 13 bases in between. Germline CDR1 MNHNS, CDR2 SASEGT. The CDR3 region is CASSEVEVLRTNEKLFF. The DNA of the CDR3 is TGTGCCAGCAGTGAAGTTGAGGTCTTGCGAACTAATGAAAAACTGTTTTTT.

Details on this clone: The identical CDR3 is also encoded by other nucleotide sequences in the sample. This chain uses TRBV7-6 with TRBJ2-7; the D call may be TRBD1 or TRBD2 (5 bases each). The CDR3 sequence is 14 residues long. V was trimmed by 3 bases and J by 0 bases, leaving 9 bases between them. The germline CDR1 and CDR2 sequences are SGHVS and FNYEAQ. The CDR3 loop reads CASSFGGGSYEQYF. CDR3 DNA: TGTGCCAGCAGCTTTGGGGGTGGCTCCTACGAGCAGTACTTC.

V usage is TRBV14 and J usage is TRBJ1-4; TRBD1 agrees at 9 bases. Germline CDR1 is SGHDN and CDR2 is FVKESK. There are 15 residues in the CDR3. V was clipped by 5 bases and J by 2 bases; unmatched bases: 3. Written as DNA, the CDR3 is TGTGCCAGCAGCTCGACAGGGGGGACTAATGAAAAACTGTTTTTT. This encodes CASSSTGGTNEKLFF.

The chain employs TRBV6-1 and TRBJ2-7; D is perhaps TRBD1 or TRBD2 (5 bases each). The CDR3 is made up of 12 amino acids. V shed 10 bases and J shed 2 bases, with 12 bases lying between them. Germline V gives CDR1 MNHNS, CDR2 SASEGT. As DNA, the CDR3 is TGTGCCACCATTGGGGGTCCCTACGAGCAGTACTTC. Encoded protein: CATIGGPYEQYF.

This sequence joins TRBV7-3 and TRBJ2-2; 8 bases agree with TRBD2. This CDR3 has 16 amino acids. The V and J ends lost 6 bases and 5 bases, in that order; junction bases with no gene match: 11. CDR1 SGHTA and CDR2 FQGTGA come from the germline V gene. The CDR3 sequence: CASRPPAGAGTGELFF. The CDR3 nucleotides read TGTGCCAGCAGACCACCAGCGGGAGCGGGGACCGGGGAGCTGTTTTTT.

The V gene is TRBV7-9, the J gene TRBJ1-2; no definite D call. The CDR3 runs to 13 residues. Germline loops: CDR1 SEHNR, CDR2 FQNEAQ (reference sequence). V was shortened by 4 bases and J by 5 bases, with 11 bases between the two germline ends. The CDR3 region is CASSSTNTYGYTF. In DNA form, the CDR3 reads TGTGCCAGCAGCTCGACAAACACGTATGGCTACACCTTC.

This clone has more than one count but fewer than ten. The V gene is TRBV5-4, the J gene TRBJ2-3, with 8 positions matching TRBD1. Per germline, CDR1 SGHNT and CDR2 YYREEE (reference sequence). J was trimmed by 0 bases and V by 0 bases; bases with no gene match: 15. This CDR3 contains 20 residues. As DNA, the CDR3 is TGTGCCAGCAGCTTGGGGTTCCGGGACAGGCGAAATACTAGCACAGATACGCAGTATTTT. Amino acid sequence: CASSLGFRDRRNTSTDTQYF.

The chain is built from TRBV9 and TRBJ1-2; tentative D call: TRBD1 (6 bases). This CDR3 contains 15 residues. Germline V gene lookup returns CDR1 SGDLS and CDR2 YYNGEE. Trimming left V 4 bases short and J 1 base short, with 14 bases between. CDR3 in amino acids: CASSLRTDINYGYTF. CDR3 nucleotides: TGTGCCAGCAGCCTACGGACAGATATTAACTATGGCTACACCTTC.